Presented here are 22 T cell receptor beta chains from one specimen sequenced in a study of T cell responses to AZD1222 COVID-19 vaccine. Only in-frame clones appear in the TCRdb table, and some are missing; sequencing was by immunoSEQ multiplex PCR. The data show some 150,000 clones, approximately 85% seen once. Sequencing used peripheral blood, obtained on day 0 of AZD1222 vaccination. The source of these receptors is an adult in good health.

This rearrangement joins TRBV7-2 to TRBJ1-6, with TRBD1 matching over 7 bases. Germline CDR1 and CDR2: SGHTA and FQGNSA. The V gene end was trimmed by 3 bases and the J gene end by 4 bases; junction bases not matched to a gene: 3. The CDR3 runs to 15 residues. The CDR3 DNA follows: TGTGCCAGCAGCTTCGGGACAGAGTATAATTCACCCCTCCACTTT. This translates into CASSFGTEYNSPLHF.

The V gene is TRBV10-3, the J gene TRBJ1-1; D gene uncertain. V was clipped by 6 bases and J by 1 base, with 3 bases between them. The CDR3 runs to 11 residues. The germline CDR1 and CDR2 sequences are ENHRY and SYGVKD. Written as DNA, the CDR3 is TGTGCCATCAGAGGGAACACTGAAGCTTTCTTT. It specifies CAIRGNTEAFF.

The chain is built from TRBV29-1 and TRBJ1-2, with D unclear. This CDR3 is 13 amino acids long. Per the germline V gene, CDR1 is SQVTM and CDR2 is ANQGSEA. The V and J ends lost 1 base and 5 bases respectively, with 11 bases between them. The CDR3, as DNA: TGCAGCGTTGAAGGTGCCCTGGGGTATGGCTACACCTTC. It is translated as CSVEGALGYGYTF.

V and J are TRBV6-5 and TRBJ2-3; the D is unclear. The germline CDR1 and CDR2 sequences are MNHEY and SVGAGI. The CDR3 extends over 14 amino acids. The ends were cut back, 4 bases at V and 2 bases at J, with 10 bases in the middle. Here the CDR3 DNA reads TGTGCCAGCAGTTTTCAAAGACCCACAGATACGCAGTATTTT. Its protein product is CASSFQRPTDTQYF.

This clone was seen a single time. The V gene is TRBV28, the J gene TRBJ2-7; D assignment may be TRBD1 or TRBD2 (5 bases each). CDR3 length: 14 residues. Trimming left V 4 bases short and J 6 bases short, with 16 bases between. The V gene's germline CDR1 is MDHEN and CDR2 SYDVKM. The CDR3 DNA follows: TGTGCCAGCAGTTATCCTCCGTTGGGGGTCGAGCAGTACTTC. Protein sequence: CASSYPPLGVEQYF.

V gene TRBV3-1 (or the pseudogene TRBV3-2) combines with J gene TRBJ1-5; D is uncertain. This CDR3 region has 14 residues. V lost 2 bases, J lost 2 bases, and 7 bases lay in between. The germline gives CDR1 LGHDT, CDR2 YNNKEL (reference sequence). The CDR3 is CASSQQSRNQPQHF. CDR3 DNA sequence: TGTGCCAGCAGCCAACAGAGTCGCAATCAGCCCCAGCATTTT.

CDR3 DNA sequence: TGTGCCAGCAGCTCGGGGGGTAATGAAAAACTGTTTTTT. The encoded protein is CASSSGGNEKLFF. This rearrangement joins TRBV11-2 to TRBJ1-4; D perhaps matches TRBD1 (5 bases). The V and J ends lost 4 bases and 4 bases respectively, with 7 bases between them. The V gene's germline CDR1 is SGHAT and CDR2 FQNNGV. The CDR3 is 13 residues long.

The rearrangement links TRBV12-5 to TRBJ2-5; D is unresolved. Trimming shortened V by 6 bases and J by 9 bases, and 14 bases separated the two germline ends. The CDR3 is 12 amino acids. Germline V gene lookup returns CDR1 LGHNT and CDR2 FRNRAP. CDR3 region: CASGMTTWPQYF. As DNA, the CDR3 is TGTGCTAGTGGAATGACCACTTGGCCCCAGTACTTC.

This rearrangement joins TRBV9 to TRBJ1-1; tentative D call: TRBD1 (6 bases). The CDR3 loop spans 13 amino acids. Germline assignment: CDR1 SGDLS and CDR2 YYNGEE. V lost 0 bases, J lost 7 bases, and 10 bases lay in between. The CDR3 loop reads CASSVAGVGEAFF. The DNA of the CDR3 is TGTGCCAGCAGCGTAGCAGGGGTCGGTGAAGCTTTCTTT.

As to this clone: One end of the junction is discordant with germline, which a read error may explain. The rearrangement uses TRBV12-5 and TRBJ1-2; no clear D. Per germline, CDR1 LGHNT and CDR2 FRNRAP. The CDR3 covers 15 residues. The DNA of the CDR3 is TGTGCTAGTGGCTTGGGATTCGGCACCTTCTATGGCTACACCTTC. Protein product: CASGLGFGTFYGYTF.

This clone appeared once. V usage is TRBV6-5 and J usage is TRBJ2-1; possible D gene TRBD2, 7 bases. This CDR3 has 15 residues. Trimming shortened V by 0 bases and J by 4 bases, and 10 bases separated the two germline ends. CDR1 and CDR2 from the germline V gene are MNHEY and SVGAGI. CDR3 in amino acids: CASSYSAGAYNEQFF. In nucleotides, the CDR3 is TGTGCCAGCAGTTACTCTGCGGGGGCTTACAATGAGCAGTTCTTC.

J is TRBJ1-1 and V is TRBV5-5; D call uncertain. CDR3 length: 12 residues. Germline CDR1 is SGHKS and CDR2 is YYEKEE (reference sequence). V lost 4 bases, J lost 8 bases, and 12 bases lay in between. CDR3 protein: CASSPPAGEAFF. CDR3 DNA sequence: TGTGCCAGCAGCCCACCGGCGGGCGAAGCTTTCTTT. Full variable domain (rest looked up from reference TRBV5-5 and TRBJ1-1): DAGVTQSPTHLIKTRGQQVTLRCSPISGHKSVSWYQQVLGQGPQFIFQYYEKEERGRGNFPDRFSARQFPNYSSELNVNALLLGDSALYLCASSPPAGEAFFGQGTRLTVV.

This clone was observed once. The V gene is TRBV5-1, the J gene TRBJ2-2; perhaps D is TRBD1 or TRBD2 (5 bases each). Germline V gives CDR1 SGHRS, CDR2 YFSETQ. The CDR3 has 15 amino acids. With 0 bases removed from V and 8 bases from J, the gap between germline ends came to 14 bases. The CDR3 spells CASSLAGASRGELFF. CDR3 bases: TGCGCCAGCAGCTTGGCCGGGGCCTCGAGGGGGGAGCTGTTTTTT.

This clone was detected only a few times. The chain is built from TRBV7-9 and TRBJ2-7; D gene ambiguous. Trimming stripped 3 bases from V and 5 bases from J, with 5 bases between. CDR1 is SEHNR and CDR2 is FQNEAQ in the germline V gene (reference sequence). The length of the CDR3 is 11 residues. CDR3: CASSLNHEQYF. The CDR3 DNA reads TGTGCCAGCAGCTTGAACCACGAGCAGTACTTC.

The chain joins TRBV15 to TRBJ2-3; 7 bases map to TRBD1. In germline, CDR1 is LNHNV, CDR2 YYDKDF (reference sequence). The CDR3 has 15 amino acids. V lost 4 bases, J lost 5 bases, and 9 bases stayed unmatched. CDR3 in amino acids: CATSKIATGVDTQYF. CDR3 nucleotide sequence: TGTGCCACCAGCAAAATAGCCACAGGGGTAGATACGCAGTATTTT.

The chain combines TRBV6-5 with TRBJ2-1, with 10 bases fitting TRBD2. The ends lost 3 bases at V and 9 bases at J; junction bases unmatched: 11. Looked up from germline, CDR1 is MNHEY and CDR2 is SVGAGI. The CDR3 has 16 amino acids. The CDR3 sequence is CASSYLGTSARGEQFF. The CDR3 DNA reads as TGTGCCAGCAGTTATTTGGGGACTAGCGCTCGTGGTGAGCAGTTCTTC.

This chain uses TRBV5-1 with TRBJ1-2; 8 positions match TRBD1. Losses at the gene ends were 6 bases for V and 4 bases for J; bases not matched to a gene: 8. The CDR3 is 14 amino acids. Germline V gene lookup returns CDR1 SGHRS and CDR2 YFSETQ. The CDR3 DNA follows: TGCGCCAGCACCGGGACGGACAGGGCCTATGGCTACACCTTC. Translated, it gives CASTGTDRAYGYTF.

As for this clone: Within the sample, other DNA sequences also encode this same CDR3. The chain has TRBV28 and TRBJ1-4; no definite D call. The CDR3 is 11 amino acids. Deletions cut 2 bases from V and 8 bases from J, with 3 bases between. Germline-derived CDR1 and CDR2 are MDHEN and SYDVKM. CDR3 in amino acids: CASSLGEKLFF. DNA of the CDR3: TGTGCCAGCAGTTTAGGCGAAAAACTGTTTTTT.

The V and J genes are TRBV7-8 and TRBJ2-5, with D possibly being TRBD1 or TRBD2 (5 bases each). V was trimmed by 5 bases and J by 4 bases, leaving 20 bases between them. The germline V gene has CDR1 SGHVS and CDR2 FQNEAQ. The CDR3 has 16 amino acids. The CDR3 here is CASSQRDRGSGETQYF. The CDR3 nucleotides read TGTGCCAGCAGCCAACGGGACCGTGGATCGGGAGAGACCCAGTACTTC. The variable domain in full, completed from reference TRBV7-8 and TRBJ2-5, reads GAGVSQSPRYKVAKRGQDVALRCDPISGHVSLFWYQQALGQGPEFLTYFQNEAQLDKSGLPSDRFFAERPEGSVSTLKIQRTQQEDSAVYLCASSQRDRGSGETQYFGPGTRLLVL.

This clone was observed a few times. The gene calls are TRBV6-5 and TRBJ1-1; D unresolved. CDR1 is MNHEY and CDR2 is SVGAGI in the germline V gene. V lost 5 bases to trimming and J lost 8 bases, with 9 bases between them. CDR3 size: 11 residues. CDR3 nucleotide sequence: TGTGCCAGCAGTACGACCAGAGAAGCTTTCTTT. Its protein product is CASSTTREAFF.

The V gene is TRBV6-5, the J gene TRBJ1-3; D unresolved. CDR1 and CDR2 from the germline V gene are MNHEY and SVGAGI. V shed 8 bases and J shed 0 bases, with 5 bases lying between them. The CDR3 has 12 amino acids. CDR3 nucleotides: TGTGCCAGCGCCAGCTCTGGAAACACCATATATTTT. Protein product: CASASSGNTIYF.

This chain connects TRBV3-1 (or the pseudogene TRBV3-2) to TRBJ1-5, with a weak D call TRBD1 (6 bases). Germline V gives CDR1 LGHDT, CDR2 YNNKEL (reference sequence). The CDR3 contains 20 residues. The V end was cut by 1 base, the J end by 0 bases, with 22 bases between. CDR3 residues: CASSQGRVGGERTSNQPQHF. In nucleotides, the CDR3 is TGTGCCAGCAGCCAAGGGCGGGTAGGGGGTGAGAGGACTAGCAATCAGCCCCAGCATTTT.